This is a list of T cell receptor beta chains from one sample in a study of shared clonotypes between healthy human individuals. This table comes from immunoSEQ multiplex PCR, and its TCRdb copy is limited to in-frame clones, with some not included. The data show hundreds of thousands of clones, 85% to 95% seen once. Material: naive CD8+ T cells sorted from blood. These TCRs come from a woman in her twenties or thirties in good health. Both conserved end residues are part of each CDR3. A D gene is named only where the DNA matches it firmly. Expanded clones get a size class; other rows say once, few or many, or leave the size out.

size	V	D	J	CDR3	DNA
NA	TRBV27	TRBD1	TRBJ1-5	CASSHDRGFQPQHF	TGTGCCAGCAGTCATGACAGGGGGTTTCAGCCCCAGCATTTT
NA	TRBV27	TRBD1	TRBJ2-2	CASSRGDRAAENTGELFF	TGTGCCAGCAGCAGGGGGGACAGGGCGGCCGAGAACACCGGGGAGCTGTTTTTT
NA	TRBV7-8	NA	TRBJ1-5	CASSLGSGPDDPQHF	TGTGCCAGCAGCTTAGGGTCGGGCCCGGACGACCCCCAGCATTTT
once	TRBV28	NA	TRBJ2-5	CASSFLNTQYF	TGTGCCAGCAGTTTTTTGAATACCCAGTACTTC
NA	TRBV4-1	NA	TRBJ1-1	CASSPRDGARNTEAFF	TGCGCCAGCAGCCCGAGAGACGGGGCAAGGAACACTGAAGCTTTCTTT
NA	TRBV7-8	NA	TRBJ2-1	CASSQQVKSSYNEQFF	TGTGCCAGCAGCCAACAGGTCAAGAGCTCCTACAATGAGCAGTTCTTC
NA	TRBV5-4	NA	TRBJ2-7	CASSLSKLDEQYF	TGTGCCAGCAGCTTGTCCAAGCTAGACGAGCAGTACTTC
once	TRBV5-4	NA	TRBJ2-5	CASSLAGGETQYF	TGTGCCAGCAGCTTGGCTGGTGGGGAGACCCAGTACTTC
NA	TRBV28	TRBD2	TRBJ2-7	CASSRLAGGPWANYEQYF	TGTGCCAGCAGTCGACTAGCGGGAGGGCCTTGGGCGAACTACGAGCAGTACTTC
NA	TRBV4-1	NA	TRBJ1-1	CASSQDQGGTEAFF	TGCGCCAGCAGCCAAGATCAAGGCGGCACTGAAGCTTTCTTT
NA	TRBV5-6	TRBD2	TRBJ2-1	CASSGSLAYYNEQFF	TGTGCCAGCAGCGGGTCACTAGCGTATTACAATGAGCAGTTCTTC
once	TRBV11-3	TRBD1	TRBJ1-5	CASNLPGQGIGNQPQHF	TGTGCCAGCAATCTTCCGGGACAGGGGATAGGCAATCAGCCCCAGCATTTT
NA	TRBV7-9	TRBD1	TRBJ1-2	CASRAQGGYGYTF	TGTGCCAGCAGAGCGCAGGGGGGCTATGGCTACACCTTC
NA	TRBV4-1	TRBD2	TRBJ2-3	CASSQVTSGRGTQYF	TGCGCCAGCAGCCAGGTGACTAGCGGGAGAGGTACGCAGTATTTT
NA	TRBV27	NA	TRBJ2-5	CASSLNPIQNLGETQYF	TGTGCCAGCAGTTTAAACCCAATCCAGAACCTAGGGGAGACCCAGTACTTC
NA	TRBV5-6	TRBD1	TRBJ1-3	CASSLATGTGSHTIYF	TGTGCCAGCAGCTTGGCGACCGGGACAGGGAGCCACACCATATATTTT
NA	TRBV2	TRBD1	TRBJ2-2	CASSAAKGTGTANTGELFF	TGTGCCAGCAGTGCAGCTAAAGGGACAGGGACCGCGAACACCGGGGAGCTGTTTTTT
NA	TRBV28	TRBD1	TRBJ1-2	CASSFPSRDRKADLYGYTF	TGTGCCAGCAGTTTCCCGTCCCGGGACAGGAAAGCGGATCTCTATGGCTACACCTTC
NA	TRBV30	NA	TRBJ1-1	CAWSVARGDTEAFF	TGTGCCTGGAGTGTAGCCCGGGGGGACACTGAAGCTTTCTTT
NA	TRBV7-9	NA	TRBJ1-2	CASEELGQGYTF	TGTGCCTCCGAAGAACTAGGTCAGGGCTACACCTTC
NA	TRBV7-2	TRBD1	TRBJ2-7	CASSSRQGEYEQYF	TGTGCCAGCAGCTCGCGACAGGGGGAATACGAGCAGTACTTC
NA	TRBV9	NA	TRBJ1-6	CASSPVDSPLHF	TGTGCCAGCAGCCCTGTGGATTCACCCCTCCACTTT
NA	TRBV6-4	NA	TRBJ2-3	CASSDNPTDTQYF	TGTGCCAGCAGTGACAACCCCACAGATACGCAGTATTTT
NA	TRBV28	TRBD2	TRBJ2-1	CASSYTGTNDNEQFF	TGTGCCAGCAGTTACACCGGGACTAACGACAATGAGCAGTTCTTC
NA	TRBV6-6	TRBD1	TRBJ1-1	CASSYHNTGGTEAFF	TGTGCCAGCAGTTACCATAACACAGGGGGCACTGAAGCTTTCTTT
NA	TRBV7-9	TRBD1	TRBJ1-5	CASSPADRVDQPQHF	TGTGCCAGCAGCCCAGCCGACAGGGTGGATCAGCCCCAGCATTTT
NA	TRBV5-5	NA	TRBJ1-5	CASSPVEVGAQHF	TGTGCCAGCAGCCCGGTGGAGGTAGGGGCCCAGCATTTT
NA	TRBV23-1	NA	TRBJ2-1	CASSQSDNEQFF	TGCGCCAGCAGTCAGTCGGACAATGAGCAGTTCTTC
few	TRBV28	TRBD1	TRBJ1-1	CASRPDREGHTEAFF	TGTGCCAGCAGACCGGACAGGGAGGGGCACACTGAAGCTTTCTTT
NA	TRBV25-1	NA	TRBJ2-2	CASSFLDANTGELFF	TGTGCCAGCAGCTTTCTGGACGCGAACACCGGGGAGCTGTTTTTT
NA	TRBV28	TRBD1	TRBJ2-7	CAINPLGGRDEQYF	TGTGCCATCAACCCACTAGGGGGCCGGGACGAGCAGTACTTC
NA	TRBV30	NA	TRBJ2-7	CAWITGASSKGEQYF	TGTGCCTGGATCACTGGGGCATCTTCTAAAGGGGAGCAGTACTTC
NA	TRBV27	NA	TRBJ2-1	CASRGGAHSYNEQFF	TGTGCCAGCAGGGGGGGGGCCCACTCCTACAATGAGCAGTTCTTC
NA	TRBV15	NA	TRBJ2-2	CATSTADLVGSPKFGTGELFF	TGTGCCACCAGCACCGCGGACCTAGTCGGCAGTCCTAAATTCGGGACCGGGGAGCTGTTTTTT
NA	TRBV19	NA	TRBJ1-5	CASSMDPGATGQPQHF	TGTGCCAGTAGTATGGATCCGGGGGCCACGGGTCAGCCCCAGCATTTT